The next 14 T cell receptor beta chains were all read from a single sample in a study of T cells after yellow fever vaccination. One entry per CDR3 protein results from TCRdb running MiXCR on the 5' RACE reads. The repertoire holds 500,000 to 650,000 distinct CDR3 sequences, with roughly an eighth as singletons. The specimen was PBMCs, collected on the day of the yellow fever booster vaccination. All receptors come from a man aged 25 to 40 who received the YFV17D yellow fever vaccine.

This clonotype was seen at least ten times. The rearrangement links TRBV7-3 to TRBJ2-1; a possible D gene is TRBD2 (5 bases). Looked up from germline, CDR1 is SGHTA and CDR2 is FQGTGA. Trimming took 4 bases from V and 6 from J, leaving 16 bases between them. CDR3 size: 15 residues. The CDR3 bases are TGTGCCAGCAGCTCCGGGATCCGTCCCCCCAATGAGCAGTTCTTC. This gives the protein CASSSGIRPPNEQFF.

The gene calls are TRBV7-2 and TRBJ2-7; 8 bases agree with TRBD2. This CDR3 has 16 residues. J gave up 2 bases and V 5 bases, and 11 bases lay outside the gene matches. The germline V gene has CDR1 SGHTA and CDR2 FQGNSA. CDR3 in DNA: TGTGCCAGCAGCCCGGGCGGTCGGGGGGGGGCCTACGAGCAGTACTTC. Protein product: CASSPGGRGGAYEQYF.

This clonotype occurred many times. Possible read error: a much larger clone is one base away. The chain recombines TRBV3-1 with TRBJ1-1, with D hard to call. This CDR3 is built from 12 residues. The V gene's germline CDR1 is LGHDT and CDR2 YNNKEL (reference sequence). Trimming cost V 0 bases and J 5 bases, with 4 bases left between them. CDR3 residues: CASSQDETEAFF. In DNA, the CDR3 is TGTGCCAGCAGCCAAGATGAGACTGAAGCTTTCTTT.

The chain links TRBV24-1 to TRBJ2-1; 15 bases are a match to TRBD2. The V gene end was trimmed by 4 bases and the J gene end by 13 bases; junction bases not matched to a gene: 4. Per germline, CDR1 KGHDR and CDR2 SFDVKD. CDR3 length: 14 amino acids. CDR3 coding DNA: TGTGCCACCAGTGACCCGGGACTAGCGGGAGGCCAGTTCTTC. As protein: CATSDPGLAGGQFF.

The genes are TRBV20-1 and TRBJ2-1; D is unresolved. V was clipped by 5 bases and J by 7 bases, with 12 bases between them. The CDR3 runs 12 residues. Germline assignment: CDR1 DFQATT and CDR2 SNEGSKA (reference sequence). This chain's CDR3 is CSARGMDNEQFF. The CDR3 nucleotides read TGCAGTGCTCGTGGGATGGATAATGAGCAGTTCTTC.

This clonotype was counted between two and nine times. The chain carries TRBV19 and TRBJ2-2, with D unclear. This CDR3 contains 15 residues. Germline CDR1 is LNHDA and CDR2 is SQIVND (reference sequence). V lost 0 bases to trimming and J lost 4 bases, with 9 bases between them. CDR3 DNA: TGTGCCAGTAGTATAGAAGGCAGTTCCACCGGGGAGCTGTTTTTT. Residues: CASSIEGSSTGELFF.

This clonotype was seen only a few times. The genes are TRBV3-1 and TRBJ1-5; 7 bases align to TRBD1. V was clipped by 5 bases and J by 5 bases; unmatched bases: 9. This CDR3 spans 15 amino acids. Germline assignment: CDR1 LGHDT and CDR2 YNNKEL (reference sequence). DNA for the CDR3: TGTGCCAGCAGCGTAGGCTCAGGGGGGGATCAGCCCCAGCATTTT. The encoded protein is CASSVGSGGDQPQHF.

This clonotype was found many times. This chain uses TRBV28 with TRBJ2-1; TRBD2 agrees at 8 bases. The V gene end was trimmed by 6 bases and the J gene end by 0 bases; junction bases not matched to a gene: 4. Germline V gene lookup returns CDR1 MDHEN and CDR2 SYDVKM. This CDR3 has 15 residues. CDR3 region: CASSPGTSSYNEQFF. CDR3 nucleotide sequence: TGTGCCAGCAGCCCCGGGACTAGCTCCTACAATGAGCAGTTCTTC. The entire variable domain, with the rest obtained from reference TRBV28 and TRBJ2-1, is as follows: DVKVTQSSRYLVKRTGEKVFLECVQDMDHENMFWYRQDPGLGLRLIYFSYDVKMKEKGDIPEGYSVSREKKERFSLILESASTNQTSMYLCASSPGTSSYNEQFFGPGTRLTVL.

This clonotype showed up just a few times. The chain joins TRBV18 to TRBJ2-5; tentatively, D is TRBD1 (5 bases). Deletions cut 11 bases from V and 9 bases from J, with 7 bases between. Germline CDR1 reads KGHSH; CDR2 reads LQKENI. The CDR3 length is 8 residues. DNA for the CDR3: TGTGCCGCGACAGCCCAGTACTTC. Protein: CAATAQYF.

The rearrangement uses TRBV20-1 and TRBJ2-7; the D gene could be TRBD1 or TRBD2 (5 bases each). Germline loops: CDR1 DFQATT, CDR2 SNEGSKA (reference sequence). This CDR3 comprises 14 residues. Trimming removed 0 bases at V and 0 bases at J, with 9 bases between. As DNA, the CDR3 is TGCAGTGCTAGAGAAGGGACGGTCTCCTACGAGCAGTACTTC. This codes for CSAREGTVSYEQYF.

The rearrangement joins TRBV3-1 to TRBJ2-1, with D tentatively TRBD2 (5 bases). With 1 base removed from V and 12 bases from J, the gap between germline ends came to 13 bases. Germline CDR1 LGHDT, CDR2 YNNKEL (reference sequence). CDR3 length: 13 residues. The CDR3 here is CASSQVQSGWQFF. The CDR3 DNA follows: TGTGCCAGCAGCCAAGTTCAATCGGGGTGGCAGTTCTTC.

V usage is TRBV3-1 and J usage is TRBJ2-3, with D maybe TRBD2 (6 bases). The germline V gene has CDR1 LGHDT and CDR2 YNNKEL (reference sequence). CDR3 length: 14 amino acids. The V end lost 6 bases, the J end lost 3 bases, and 13 bases lay between the germline ends. CDR3 amino acids: CASRKNAGTDTQYF. The CDR3 DNA reads as TGTGCCAGCAGGAAAAACGCGGGGACAGATACGCAGTATTTT.

The V gene is TRBV9, the J gene TRBJ1-6; D call uncertain. The CDR3 sequence is 15 residues long. V was trimmed by 2 bases and J by 4 bases, leaving 10 bases between them. Germline V gene sequence: CDR1 SGDLS, CDR2 YYNGEE. The CDR3, as DNA: TGTGCCAGCAGCGTCAGTGACCGATATAATTCACCCCTCCACTTT. It codes for CASSVSDRYNSPLHF.

V is TRBV7-3 and J is TRBJ2-1; 12 bases are shared with TRBD2. Germline V gene sequence: CDR1 SGHTA, CDR2 FQGTGA. The V segment lost 5 bases and the J segment 7 bases; nucleotides outside the gene matches: 3. The CDR3 has 14 residues. The CDR3 sequence is CASSTTSGGNEQFF. The CDR3 nucleotides read TGTGCCAGCAGCACGACTAGCGGGGGTAATGAGCAGTTCTTC.